This is a list of T cell receptor beta chains from one sample in a study of blood T cell repertoires in COVID-19. TCRdb keeps only in-frame clones here, not all; method: immunoSEQ multiplex PCR. There are 99,000 or so clones in the sample; about four fifths occur only once, and about 27% lies in the top ten. The sample consisted of peripheral blood. Every receptor here comes from a man aged 60-69 years with acute or convalescent COVID-19. Each CDR3 is given with its conserved first and last residue. A D gene is named only where the DNA matches it firmly. Clone size is stated in some rows and not others, as once, few, many or a class when expanded.

V gene	J gene	D gene	clone size	CDR3 protein	CDR3 DNA
TRBV7-9	TRBJ2-1	.	.	CASSFSASAAYNEQFF	TGTGCCAGCAGCTTTTCGGCTAGCGCAGCCTACAATGAGCAGTTCTTC
TRBV4-1	TRBJ2-1	TRBD2	.	CASSQSGRVVEQFF	TGCGCCAGCAGCCAATCCGGGAGGGTTGTTGAGCAGTTCTTC
TRBV7-9	TRBJ1-5	.	.	CASSELDPNQPQHF	TGTGCCAGCAGCGAACTCGATCCCAATCAGCCCCAGCATTTT
TRBV5-1	TRBJ2-1	TRBD2	.	CASRSGTSRYNEQFF	TGCGCCAGCAGATCCGGGACTAGCAGATACAATGAGCAGTTCTTC
TRBV12-3/TRBV12-4	TRBJ1-3	.	.	CASSRDRGNTIYF	TGTGCCAGCAGTCGGGATCGCGGAAACACCATATATTTT
TRBV7-9	TRBJ2-1	TRBD2	.	CASSLGLAGNRDEQFF	TGTGCCAGCAGCTTAGGACTAGCGGGGAACAGGGATGAGCAGTTCTTC
TRBV5-6	TRBJ2-7	.	.	CASTPPSSYEQYF	TGTGCCAGCACCCCCCCCAGTTCTTACGAGCAGTACTTC
TRBV18	TRBJ2-1	TRBD2	.	CASSQGLAVSHEQFF	TGTGCCAGCTCACAGGGACTAGCTGTTTCGCATGAGCAGTTCTTC
TRBV9	TRBJ1-6	TRBD1	once	CASSKTGVNSPLHF	TGTGCCAGCAGTAAAACAGGGGTAAATTCACCCCTCCACTTT
TRBV24-1	TRBJ2-1	TRBD1	few	CATSDVTSGIQGANEQFF	TGTGCCACCAGTGACGTTACCTCGGGGATACAGGGGGCAAATGAGCAGTTCTTC
TRBV24-1	TRBJ2-1	TRBD1	.	CATGDREEIRNEQFF	TGTGCCACCGGCGACAGGGAAGAGATCCGCAATGAGCAGTTCTTC
TRBV10-2	TRBJ1-5	.	.	CASSESRGGTNQPQHF	TGCGCCAGCAGTGAGTCACGGGGAGGGACCAATCAGCCCCAGCATTTT
TRBV1	TRBJ2-3	.	.	CTSSGPGGSVADTQYF	TGCACCAGCAGCGGCCCCGGAGGGAGTGTCGCAGATACGCAGTATTTT
TRBV11-2	TRBJ1-2	TRBD1	.	CASSPFTGGVGYGYTF	TGTGCCAGCAGCCCATTTACAGGGGGCGTTGGCTATGGCTACACCTTC
TRBV28	TRBJ2-7	TRBD1	.	CASSQAGGAAPYEQYF	TGTGCCAGCAGCCAAGCAGGGGGCGCGGCCCCCTACGAGCAGTACTTC
TRBV18	TRBJ1-2	.	.	CASSPPSGDIGGYGYTF	TGTGCCAGCTCACCACCGTCAGGGGACATCGGAGGCTATGGCTACACCTTC
TRBV3-1/TRBV3-2	TRBJ2-3	.	few	CASSRTGSGLTDTQYF	TGTGCCAGCAGCCGGACTGGTAGCGGCCTCACAGATACGCAGTATTTT
TRBV6-6	TRBJ2-3	.	.	CASSYGWAPSTDTQYF	TGTGCCAGCAGTTACGGGTGGGCCCCAAGCACAGATACGCAGTATTTT
TRBV7-8	TRBJ1-5	TRBD1	.	CASSSGTGWSNQPQHF	TGTGCCAGCAGCTCAGGGACAGGGTGGAGCAATCAGCCCCAGCATTTT
TRBV19	TRBJ2-5	TRBD2	.	CASSIFLADKETQYF	TGTGCCAGTAGTATCTTCCTAGCGGATAAAGAGACCCAGTACTTC
TRBV28	TRBJ2-7	.	.	CASSSGQKVSYEQYF	TGTGCCAGCAGCAGTGGACAAAAAGTCTCCTACGAGCAGTACTTC
TRBV18	TRBJ1-2	.	once	CASSPPGHGYGYTF	TGTGCCAGCTCACCACCGGGACACGGTTATGGCTACACCTTC
TRBV19	TRBJ1-3	.	.	CASSIGATSGNTIYF	TGTGCCAGTAGTATAGGGGCCACCTCTGGAAACACCATATATTTT
TRBV29-1	TRBJ2-1	TRBD2	few	CSVEVSASGYNEQFF	TGCAGCGTTGAAGTTTCGGCTAGCGGGTACAATGAGCAGTTCTTC
TRBV5-1	TRBJ2-5	.	.	CASSLGQREETQYF	TGCGCCAGCAGCTTAGGACAGAGAGAGGAGACCCAGTACTTC
TRBV2	TRBJ1-2	.	.	CASSEEVNSNYGYTF	TGTGCCAGCAGTGAAGAGGTTAACAGTAACTATGGCTACACCTTC
TRBV6-5	TRBJ1-4	TRBD1	.	CASSYSSGTDSEKLFF	TGTGCCAGCAGTTACTCTTCCGGGACAGACAGTGAAAAACTGTTTTTT
TRBV20-1	TRBJ1-1	.	.	CSASTSGNTEAFF	TGCAGTGCTAGTACCTCGGGGAACACTGAAGCTTTCTTT
TRBV6-1	TRBJ1-5	.	.	CASSERRGGQPQHF	TGTGCCAGCAGTGAAAGAAGAGGGGGTCAGCCCCAGCATTTT
TRBV27	TRBJ2-5	TRBD2	.	CASSSVAGVETQYF	TGTGCCAGCAGTTCCGTGGCGGGAGTAGAGACCCAGTACTTC
TRBV10-1	TRBJ2-1	.	.	CASSVSYNEQFF	TGCGCCAGCAGTGTATCCTATAATGAGCAGTTCTTC
TRBV2	TRBJ1-6	TRBD1	.	CASSEVLPGQGNSPLHF	TGTGCCAGCAGTGAGGTCCTCCCTGGACAGGGGAATTCACCCCTCCACTTT
TRBV19	TRBJ2-7	TRBD2	.	CASRPGLAGSYEQYF	TGTGCCAGTAGACCTGGACTAGCGGGATCGTACGAGCAGTACTTC
TRBV19	TRBJ1-2	TRBD1	.	CASSLPSDRGNYGYTF	TGTGCCAGTAGCCTACCCTCGGACAGGGGGAACTATGGCTACACCTTC
TRBV11-2	TRBJ2-1	TRBD2	.	CASSSRGSSYNEQFF	TGTGCCAGCAGCAGCCGCGGGAGCTCCTACAATGAGCAGTTCTTC
TRBV15	TRBJ1-5	.	.	CATSRQGNQPQHF	TGTGCCACCAGCCGTCAGGGCAATCAGCCCCAGCATTTT
TRBV28	TRBJ1-6	TRBD1	.	CASSSPTGEGSPLHF	TGTGCCAGCAGTTCCCCGACAGGGGAGGGTTCACCCCTCCACTTT
TRBV29-1	TRBJ1-4	.	few	CSVGGFNEKLFF	TGCAGCGTTGGAGGGTTTAATGAAAAACTGTTTTTT
TRBV10-1	TRBJ2-1	TRBD1	.	CASSESAGGATMDEQFF	TGCGCCAGCAGTGAGTCGGCAGGGGGCGCGACAATGGATGAGCAGTTCTTC
TRBV9	TRBJ2-1	TRBD1	.	CASSVGGTGDNEQFF	TGTGCCAGCAGCGTAGGTGGGACAGGGGACAATGAGCAGTTCTTC
TRBV7-9	TRBJ1-4	.	once	CASSHLDAGPREKLFF	TGTGCCAGCAGCCACCTCGATGCAGGTCCCAGAGAAAAACTGTTTTTT
TRBV13	TRBJ2-5	TRBD1	few	CASSYGQGYGETQYF	TGTGCCAGCAGCTACGGACAGGGGTATGGGGAGACCCAGTACTTC
TRBV29-1	TRBJ2-2	.	.	CSVGGDPGELFF	TGCAGCGTTGGGGGGGATCCCGGGGAGCTGTTTTTT
TRBV7-9	TRBJ1-1	TRBD1	.	CASSLAIGTEDEAFF	TGTGCCAGCAGCTTAGCGATCGGGACAGAAGATGAAGCTTTCTTT
TRBV6-5	TRBJ1-2	TRBD1	.	CASSPRTGGSYGYTF	TGTGCCAGCAGTCCCCGGACAGGGGGGTCCTATGGCTACACCTTC
TRBV19	TRBJ2-2	.	few	CASSIRDIYTGELFF	TGTGCCAGTAGTATCCGAGACATTTACACCGGGGAGCTGTTTTTT
TRBV7-6	TRBJ1-3	TRBD1	.	CASSSGTGVSGNTIYF	TGTGCCAGCAGCTCCGGGACAGGGGTATCTGGAAACACCATATATTTT
TRBV12-3/TRBV12-4	TRBJ2-3	.	.	CASGADPDTQYF	TGTGCCAGCGGGGCAGACCCAGATACGCAGTATTTT